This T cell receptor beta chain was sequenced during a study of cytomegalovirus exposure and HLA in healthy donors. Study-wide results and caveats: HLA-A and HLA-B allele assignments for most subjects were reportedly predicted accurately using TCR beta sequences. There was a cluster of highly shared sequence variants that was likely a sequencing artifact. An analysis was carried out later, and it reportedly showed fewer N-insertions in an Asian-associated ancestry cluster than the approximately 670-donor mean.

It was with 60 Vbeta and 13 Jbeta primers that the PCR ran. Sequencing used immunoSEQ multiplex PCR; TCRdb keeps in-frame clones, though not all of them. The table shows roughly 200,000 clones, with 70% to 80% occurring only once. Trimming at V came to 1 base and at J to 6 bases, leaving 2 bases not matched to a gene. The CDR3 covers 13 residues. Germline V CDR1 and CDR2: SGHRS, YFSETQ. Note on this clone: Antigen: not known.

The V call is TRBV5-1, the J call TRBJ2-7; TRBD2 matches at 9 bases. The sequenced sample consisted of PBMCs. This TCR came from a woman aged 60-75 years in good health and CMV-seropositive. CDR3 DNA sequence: TGCGCCAGCAGCTTGCGAGCGGGAGGCGAGCAGTACTTC. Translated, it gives CASSLRAGGEQYF.